One and the same sample provided the 15 T cell receptor beta chains below, sequenced in a study of blood T cell repertoires in COVID-19. This table comes from immunoSEQ multiplex PCR, and its TCRdb copy is limited to in-frame clones, with some not included. Among over 200,000 clones listed, 89% were seen once. What was sequenced was peripheral blood. The receptors stem from a man aged 55-75 years who had recovered from COVID-19.

This chain links TRBV5-5 with TRBJ2-7; 13 nucleotides align to TRBD2. The J segment lost 3 bases and the V segment lost 4 bases, leaving 4 bases of the junction unmatched. The V gene's germline CDR1 is SGHKS and CDR2 YYEKEE (reference sequence). The CDR3 sequence is 15 residues long. The CDR3: CASSAGLAGFYEQYF. In DNA, the CDR3 is TGTGCCAGCAGCGCGGGACTAGCGGGATTCTACGAGCAGTACTTC.

This clone was detected only a few times. This sequence joins TRBV3-1 (or the pseudogene TRBV3-2) and TRBJ1-1; D might be TRBD1 (6 bases). The ends were cut back, 3 bases at V and 4 bases at J, with 15 bases in the middle. The CDR3 extends over 15 amino acids. CDR1 is LGHDT, CDR2 YNNKEL, per germline (reference sequence). The CDR3: CASSHYVLGGTEAFF. As DNA, the CDR3 is TGTGCCAGCAGCCACTACGTTCTAGGGGGCACTGAAGCTTTCTTT.

The V and J genes are TRBV24-1 and TRBJ2-5; 7 bases are shared with TRBD1. With 4 bases clipped from V and 6 bases from J, the junction kept 10 bases outside the gene matches. The germline CDR1 and CDR2 sequences are KGHDR and SFDVKD. There are 15 residues in the CDR3. Written as DNA, the CDR3 is TGTGCCACCAGTGACTCTAACAGGGGTAGACAGACCCAGTACTTC. This codes for CATSDSNRGRQTQYF.

The gene calls are TRBV12-3 or TRBV12-4 and TRBJ2-2, with D possibly being TRBD1 (6 bases). This CDR3 is built from 13 residues. Trimming removed 11 bases at V and 4 bases at J, with 14 bases between. The CDR3 spells CASGVVSTGELFF. The CDR3 DNA sequence: TGTGCCTCAGGGGTAGTATCCACCGGGGAGCTGTTTTTT.

V and J are TRBV6-2 or TRBV6-3 and TRBJ1-5; 8 bases are shared with TRBD1. The CDR3 runs to 14 residues. Germline loops: CDR1 MNHEY, CDR2 SVGEGT. V gave up 4 bases and J gave up 4 bases; unmatched junction bases: 3. This CDR3 reads CASSLDRVNQPQHF. The CDR3 DNA reads TGTGCCAGCAGTTTGGACAGGGTTAATCAGCCCCAGCATTTT.

J is TRBJ1-6 and V is TRBV19, with D unresolved. The V and J ends lost 1 base and 10 bases respectively, with 14 bases between them. CDR3 length: 15 residues. Per germline, CDR1 LNHDA and CDR2 SQIVND (reference sequence). This CDR3 reads CASSIGGSFTSPLHF. CDR3 DNA sequence: TGTGCCAGTAGTATAGGTGGGAGTTTTACCTCACCCCTCCACTTT. Full variable domain (remainder filled in from reference TRBV19 and TRBJ1-6): DGGITQSPKYLFRKEGQNVTLSCEQNLNHDAMYWYRQDPGQGLRLIYYSQIVNDFQKGDIAEGYSVSREKKESFPLTVTSAQKNPTAFYLCASSIGGSFTSPLHFGNGTRLTVT.

The chain has TRBV4-1 and TRBJ2-5; perhaps TRBD1 as D (5 bases). V lost 4 bases and J lost 2, with 17 bases in between. This CDR3 has 16 residues. Germline lookup yields CDR1 MGHRA and CDR2 YSYEKL. CDR3 coding DNA: TGCGCCAGCAGCCTCTCTCGAACAAGGGGACAAGAGACCCAGTACTTC. It translates to CASSLSRTRGQETQYF.

The J gene is TRBJ1-2, the V gene TRBV30, with 10 bases lining up with TRBD1. The CDR3 spans 14 residues. V lost 1 base, J lost 5 bases, and 4 bases stayed unmatched. Germline CDR1 reads GTSNPN; CDR2 reads SVGIG (reference sequence). CDR3 coding DNA: TGTGCCTGGAGTGGGGGACAGGGGTTTTATGGCTACACCTTC. Protein product: CAWSGGQGFYGYTF.

The V and J genes are TRBV27 and TRBJ2-5, with TRBD1 as a possible D gene (6 bases). Germline CDR1 and CDR2: MNHEY and SMNVEV (reference sequence). The CDR3 is 14 residues long. Trimming took off 3 bases at V and 4 bases at J, with 12 bases between the two ends. In DNA, the CDR3 is TGTGCCAGCAGTTTCCTCAGGGGTGGAGAGACCCAGTACTTC. It is translated as CASSFLRGGETQYF.

In its sample, this clone was seen once. This sequence joins TRBV6-1 and TRBJ2-2; D ambiguous. Germline CDR1 and CDR2: MNHNS and SASEGT. This CDR3 region has 15 residues. The V gene lost 1 base and the J gene lost 7 bases, with 13 bases spanning the gap. CDR3 coding DNA: TGTGCCAGCAGTGAAGATATGACAATGAGCGGGGAGCTGTTTTTT. Protein sequence: CASSEDMTMSGELFF.

The J gene is TRBJ2-2, the V gene TRBV7-8; 7 positions agree with TRBD2. The CDR3 has 16 residues. CDR1 and CDR2 from the germline V gene are SGHVS and FQNEAQ. V trimming: 6 bases; J trimming: 0 bases; junction bases outside the gene matches: 7. This CDR3 reads CASSQHAGANTGELFF. For the CDR3, the DNA is TGTGCCAGCAGTCAACACGCGGGGGCGAACACCGGGGAGCTGTTTTTT. Variable domain in full (rest from reference TRBV7-8 and TRBJ2-2): GAGVSQSPRYKVAKRGQDVALRCDPISGHVSLFWYQQALGQGPEFLTYFQNEAQLDKSGLPSDRFFAERPEGSVSTLKIQRTQQEDSAVYLCASSQHAGANTGELFFGEGSRLTVL.

The sample holds a few counts of this clone. J is TRBJ1-6 and V is TRBV7-8; 10 bases fit TRBD1. The CDR3 contains 16 residues. Germline CDR1 is SGHVS and CDR2 is FQNEAQ. J was trimmed by 8 bases and V by 2 bases; bases with no gene match: 6. The CDR3 sequence is CASSLQTTGGYSPLHF. For the CDR3, the DNA is TGTGCCAGCAGCTTACAAACGACAGGGGGCTATTCACCCCTCCACTTT.

The genes are TRBV5-4 and TRBJ2-5, with 11 nucleotides matching TRBD1. The V gene end was trimmed by 3 bases and the J gene end by 4 bases; junction bases not matched to a gene: 2. The CDR3 consists of 14 residues. Germline loops: CDR1 SGHNT, CDR2 YYREEE (reference sequence). Written as DNA, the CDR3 is TGTGCCAGCAGCTCGGGACAGGGGGTAGAGACCCAGTACTTC. Translated: CASSSGQGVETQYF.

The chain links TRBV6-1 to TRBJ1-5, with TRBD1 as a possible D gene (6 bases). Trimming removed 3 bases from V and 3 bases from J, with 9 bases in between. The V gene's germline CDR1 is MNHNS and CDR2 SASEGT. The CDR3 runs 14 residues. Written as DNA, the CDR3 is TGTGCCAGCAGTGAGGCAGGGGTCAATCAGCCCCAGCATTTT. Translated: CASSEAGVNQPQHF.

The chain recombines TRBV5-1 with TRBJ1-1, with D perhaps TRBD1 (5 bases). CDR1 and CDR2 (germline): SGHRS, YFSETQ. The CDR3 has 13 amino acids. V was pared by 2 bases and J by 3 bases, with 8 bases between. The CDR3 DNA is TGCGCCAGCAGCTTCAGGGCAGACACTGAAGCTTTCTTT. This encodes CASSFRADTEAFF.